The clone carrying this TCR beta chain came up once. This sample was included in a study of blood T cell repertoires in COVID-19. Across the study: T cells, B-cell-depleted T cells, or PBMCs supplied cDNA or gDNA.

Produced via immunoSEQ multiplex PCR; TCRdb's table is partial and in-frame only. The table has 250,000 to 300,000 clones, under 90% seen once. The germline CDR1 and CDR2 sequences are LNHDA and SQIVND (reference sequence). V lost 5 bases to trimming and J lost 0 bases, with 13 bases between them. The CDR3 consists of 15 residues. The chain carries TRBV19 and TRBJ1-2; no definite D call. The sample consisted of peripheral blood. This clonotype originated in a man in his fifties with acute or convalescent COVID-19. CDR3 protein: CASSPETPANYGYTF. CDR3 bases: TGTGCCAGTAGTCCAGAGACACCAGCTAACTATGGCTACACCTTC.